These T cell receptor beta chains were read from a single sample in a study of blood T cell repertoires in COVID-19. Sequencing used immunoSEQ multiplex PCR; TCRdb keeps in-frame clones, though not all of them. The table includes about 210,000 clones, 84% detected once. Sequencing was performed on peripheral blood. These receptors were taken from a woman between 45 and 65 years old with active or convalescent COVID-19. Both conserved end residues are part of each CDR3. D genes are given only for firm matches.

v_call	d_call	j_call	cdr3_aa
TRBV28	TRBD1	TRBJ1-3	CASSLFRTGGSYTIYF
TRBV19	TRBD2	TRBJ2-3	CASSIEGLAGGPFGTDTQYF
TRBV24-1	TRBD2	TRBJ2-1	CATSSTLAGGPYEQFF
TRBV6-5	NA	TRBJ1-4	CASRYRSDGEKLFF
TRBV7-2	TRBD2	TRBJ2-1	CASASGGSSYNEQFF
TRBV5-1	NA	TRBJ1-1	CASSEGTNTEAFF
TRBV2	NA	TRBJ2-7	CASGRAGYEQYF
TRBV5-4	TRBD1	TRBJ2-6	CASFPPGQGRSGANVLTF
TRBV3-1/TRBV3-2	NA	TRBJ1-2	CASTQGENYGYTF
TRBV6-6	NA	TRBJ1-1	CASRHQRTGLNTEAFF
TRBV5-1	TRBD2	TRBJ2-3	CASSIGTTTDTQYF
TRBV24-1	TRBD2	TRBJ2-3	CATSGTSGTDTQYF
TRBV30	NA	TRBJ1-4	CAWSGTGGKLFF
TRBV6-6	NA	TRBJ1-4	CASSYQQGSTNEKLFF
TRBV4-1	NA	TRBJ2-3	CASSQAEATAGTDTQYF
TRBV28	NA	TRBJ1-5	CATDVQQKPQHF
TRBV7-2	NA	TRBJ1-1	CASSLSQGYTEAFF
TRBV24-1	NA	TRBJ2-3	CATSEPQTGTPDTQYF
TRBV3-1/TRBV3-2	TRBD1	TRBJ2-6	CASSQDWDRVAGANVLTF
TRBV28	TRBD1	TRBJ1-2	CASSPQGGAYGYTF
TRBV3-1/TRBV3-2	NA	TRBJ1-3	CASSPRFLDSGNTIYF
TRBV28	TRBD1	TRBJ2-5	CASSPRQGEYQETQYF
TRBV6-5	TRBD1	TRBJ2-5	CASSFQGQAKGETQYF
TRBV11-2	NA	TRBJ1-6	CASLRSGQTNSPLHF
TRBV28	NA	TRBJ2-1	CASSRVGYTYNEQFF
TRBV11-2	NA	TRBJ1-2	CASSLTQGIGTYGYTF
TRBV5-1	NA	TRBJ2-2	CASSLGRSTGELFF
TRBV6-5	TRBD1	TRBJ2-7	CASHRGLLYEQYF
TRBV6-5	TRBD1	TRBJ1-3	CATARGQGRNTIYF
TRBV5-1	NA	TRBJ1-2	CASSLGTDNTNYGYTF
TRBV14	NA	TRBJ2-1	CASSRDYLTPRSYNEQFF
TRBV5-1	NA	TRBJ1-1	CASSLDAVDTEAFF
TRBV10-3	TRBD1	TRBJ2-7	CAISPGQGVHYEQYF
TRBV6-1	TRBD2	TRBJ2-1	CASSEVSVRREEQFF
TRBV29-1	NA	TRBJ1-1	CSVPREYSTEAFF
TRBV5-6	NA	TRBJ1-1	CASSLRQSTEAFF
TRBV24-1	NA	TRBJ1-5	CATSDWEVNQPQHF
TRBV4-2	NA	TRBJ1-6	CASSQIQGLNSPLHF
TRBV9	NA	TRBJ2-2	CASSLRARGDGELFF
TRBV16	TRBD1	TRBJ2-7	CASSQRTGEPYEQYF
TRBV18	NA	TRBJ1-5	CASSADGGVNQPQHF
TRBV3-1/TRBV3-2	NA	TRBJ2-1	CASTRGGPRLFF
TRBV27	TRBD1	TRBJ1-5	CASSSGTGNNQPQHF
TRBV11-1	NA	TRBJ2-5	CASSLAGHEAETQYF
TRBV24-1	NA	TRBJ1-2	CATSDYRAGGYTF
TRBV28	NA	TRBJ1-2	CASTMTHGGYGYTF